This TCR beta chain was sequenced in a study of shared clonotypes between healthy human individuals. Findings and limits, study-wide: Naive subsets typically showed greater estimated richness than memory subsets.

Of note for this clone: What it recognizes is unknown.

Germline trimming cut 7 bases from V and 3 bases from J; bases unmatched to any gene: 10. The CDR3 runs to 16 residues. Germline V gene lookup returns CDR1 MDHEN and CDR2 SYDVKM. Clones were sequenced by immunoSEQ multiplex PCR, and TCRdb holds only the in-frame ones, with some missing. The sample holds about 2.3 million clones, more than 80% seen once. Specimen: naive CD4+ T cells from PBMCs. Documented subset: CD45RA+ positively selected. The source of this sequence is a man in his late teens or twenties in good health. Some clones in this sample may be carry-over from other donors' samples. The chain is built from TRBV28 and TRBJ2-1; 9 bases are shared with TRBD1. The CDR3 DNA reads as TGTGCCAGCACCCCGGCGGGGACAGGGTTCTACAATGAGCAGTTCTTC. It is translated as CASTPAGTGFYNEQFF.